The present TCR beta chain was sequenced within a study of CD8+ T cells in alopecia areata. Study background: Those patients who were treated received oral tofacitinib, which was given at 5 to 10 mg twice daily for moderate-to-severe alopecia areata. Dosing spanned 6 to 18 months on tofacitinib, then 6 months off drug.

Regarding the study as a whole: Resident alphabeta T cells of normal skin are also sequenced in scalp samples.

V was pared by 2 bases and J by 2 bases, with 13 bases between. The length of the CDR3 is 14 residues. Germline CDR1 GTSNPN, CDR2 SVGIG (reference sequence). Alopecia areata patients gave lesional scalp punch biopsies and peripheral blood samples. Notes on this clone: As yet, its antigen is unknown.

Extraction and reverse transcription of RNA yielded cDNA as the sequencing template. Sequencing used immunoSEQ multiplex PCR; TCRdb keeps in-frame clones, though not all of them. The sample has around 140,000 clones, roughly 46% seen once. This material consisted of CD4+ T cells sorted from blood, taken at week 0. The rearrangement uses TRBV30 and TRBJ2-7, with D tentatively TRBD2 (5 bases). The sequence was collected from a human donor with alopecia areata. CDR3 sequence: CAWSHGGSTYEQYF. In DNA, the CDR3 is TGTGCCTGGAGTCACGGAGGCAGTACCTACGAGCAGTACTTC.